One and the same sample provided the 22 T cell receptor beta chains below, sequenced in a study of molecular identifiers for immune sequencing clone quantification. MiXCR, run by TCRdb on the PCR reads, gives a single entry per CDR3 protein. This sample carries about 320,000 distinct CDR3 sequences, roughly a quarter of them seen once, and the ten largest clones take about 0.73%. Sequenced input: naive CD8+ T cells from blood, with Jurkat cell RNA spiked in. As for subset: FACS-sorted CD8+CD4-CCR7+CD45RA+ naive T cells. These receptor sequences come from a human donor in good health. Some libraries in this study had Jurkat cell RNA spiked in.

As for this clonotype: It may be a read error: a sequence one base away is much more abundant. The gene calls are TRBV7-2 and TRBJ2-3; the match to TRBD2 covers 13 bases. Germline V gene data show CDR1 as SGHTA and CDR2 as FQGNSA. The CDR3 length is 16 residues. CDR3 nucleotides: TGTGCCTGCAGCACGGGACTAGCGGGGAGCACAGATACGCAGTATTTT. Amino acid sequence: CACSTGLAGSTDTQYF.

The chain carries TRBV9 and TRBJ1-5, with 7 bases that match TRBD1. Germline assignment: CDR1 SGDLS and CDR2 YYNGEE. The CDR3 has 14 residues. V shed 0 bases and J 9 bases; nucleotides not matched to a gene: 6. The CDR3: CASSVGDSPGPQHF. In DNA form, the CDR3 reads TGTGCCAGCAGCGTAGGGGACAGCCCTGGGCCCCAGCATTTT. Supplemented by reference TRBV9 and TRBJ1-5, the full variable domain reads DSGVTQTPKHLITATGQRVTLRCSPRSGDLSVYWYQQSLDQGLQFLIQYYNGEERAKGNILERFSAQQFPDLHSELNLSSLELGDSALYFCASSVGDSPGPQHFGDGTRLSIL.

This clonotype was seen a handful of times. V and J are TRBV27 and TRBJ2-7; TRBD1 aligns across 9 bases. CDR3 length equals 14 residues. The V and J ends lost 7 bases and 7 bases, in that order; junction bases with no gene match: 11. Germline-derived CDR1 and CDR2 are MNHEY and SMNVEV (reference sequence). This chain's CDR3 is CASTYPTGGREQYF. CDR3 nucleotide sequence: TGTGCCAGCACCTACCCGACAGGGGGACGAGAGCAGTACTTC.

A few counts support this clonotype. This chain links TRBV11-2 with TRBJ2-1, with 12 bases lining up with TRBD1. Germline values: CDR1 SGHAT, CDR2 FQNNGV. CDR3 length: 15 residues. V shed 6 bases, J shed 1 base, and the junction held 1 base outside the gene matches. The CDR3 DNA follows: TGTGCCAGCAGGGGACAGGGGGCATCCTACAATGAGCAGTTCTTC. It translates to CASRGQGASYNEQFF.

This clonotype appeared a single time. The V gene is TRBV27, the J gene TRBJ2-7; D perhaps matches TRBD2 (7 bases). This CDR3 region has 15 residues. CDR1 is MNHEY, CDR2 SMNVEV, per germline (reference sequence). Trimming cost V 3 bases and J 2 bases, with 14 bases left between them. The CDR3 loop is CASSFRGAVPYEQYF. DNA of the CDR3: TGTGCCAGCAGTTTTCGGGGGGCAGTGCCCTACGAGCAGTACTTC.

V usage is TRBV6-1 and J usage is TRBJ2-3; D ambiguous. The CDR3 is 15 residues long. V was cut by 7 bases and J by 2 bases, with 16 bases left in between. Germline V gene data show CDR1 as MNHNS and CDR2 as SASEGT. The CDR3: CASTGRLRVTDTQYF. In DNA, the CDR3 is TGTGCCAGCACAGGACGGCTTAGGGTCACAGATACGCAGTATTTT.

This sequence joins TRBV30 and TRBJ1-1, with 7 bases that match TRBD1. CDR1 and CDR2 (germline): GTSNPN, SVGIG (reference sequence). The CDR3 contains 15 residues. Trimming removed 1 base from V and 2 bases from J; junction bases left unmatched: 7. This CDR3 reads CAWSASDRVNTEAFF. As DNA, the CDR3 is TGTGCCTGGAGTGCGTCAGACAGGGTAAACACTGAAGCTTTCTTT.

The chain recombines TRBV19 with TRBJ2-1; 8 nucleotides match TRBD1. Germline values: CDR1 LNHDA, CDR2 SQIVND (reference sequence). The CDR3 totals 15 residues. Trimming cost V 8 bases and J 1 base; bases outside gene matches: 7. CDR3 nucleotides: TGTGCCAGTGGAATCGGACAGGGATCCTACAATGAGCAGTTCTTC. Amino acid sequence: CASGIGQGSYNEQFF.

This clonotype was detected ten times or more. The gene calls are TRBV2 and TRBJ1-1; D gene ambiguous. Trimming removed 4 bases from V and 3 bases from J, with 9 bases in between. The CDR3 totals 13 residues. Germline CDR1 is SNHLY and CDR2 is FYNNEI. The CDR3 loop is CASSVRVHTEAFF. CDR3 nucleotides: TGTGCCAGCAGTGTCCGGGTCCACACTGAAGCTTTCTTT.

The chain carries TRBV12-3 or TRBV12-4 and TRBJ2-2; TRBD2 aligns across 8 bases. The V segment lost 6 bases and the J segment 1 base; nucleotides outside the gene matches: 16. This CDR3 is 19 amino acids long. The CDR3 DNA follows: TGTGCCAGCAGCCCGCCTCTCCCAGGGAGCGGGGGGAACACCGGGGAGCTGTTTTTT. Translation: CASSPPLPGSGGNTGELFF.

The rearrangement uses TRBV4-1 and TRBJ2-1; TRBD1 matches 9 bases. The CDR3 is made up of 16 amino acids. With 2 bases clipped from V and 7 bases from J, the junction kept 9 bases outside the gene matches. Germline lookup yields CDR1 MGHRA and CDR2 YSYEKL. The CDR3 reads CASSQLQWDRENEQFF. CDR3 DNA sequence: TGCGCCAGCAGCCAACTCCAGTGGGACAGGGAAAATGAGCAGTTCTTC.

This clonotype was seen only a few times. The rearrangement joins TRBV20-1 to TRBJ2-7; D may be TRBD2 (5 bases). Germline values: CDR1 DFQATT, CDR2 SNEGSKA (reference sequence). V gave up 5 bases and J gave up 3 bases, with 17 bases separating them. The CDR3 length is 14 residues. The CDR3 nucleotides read TGCAGTGCTCCAGAGGGCGGGTCCTACTACGAGCAGTACTTC. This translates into CSAPEGGSYYEQYF.

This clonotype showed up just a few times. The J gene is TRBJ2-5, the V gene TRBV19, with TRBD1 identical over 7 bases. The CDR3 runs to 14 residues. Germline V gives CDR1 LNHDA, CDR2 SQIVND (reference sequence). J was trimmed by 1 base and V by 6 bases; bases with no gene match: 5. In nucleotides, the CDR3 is TGTGCCAGTAGCACGGGACAGCCCCAAGAGACCCAGTACTTC. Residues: CASSTGQPQETQYF.

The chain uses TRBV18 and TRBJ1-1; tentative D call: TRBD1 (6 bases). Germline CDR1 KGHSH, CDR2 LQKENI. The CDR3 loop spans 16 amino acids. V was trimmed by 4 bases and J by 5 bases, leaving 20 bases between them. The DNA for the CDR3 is TGTGCCAGCTCACTCGGGACATCCCTCGGGGGGACTGAAGCTTTCTTT. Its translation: CASSLGTSLGGTEAFF.

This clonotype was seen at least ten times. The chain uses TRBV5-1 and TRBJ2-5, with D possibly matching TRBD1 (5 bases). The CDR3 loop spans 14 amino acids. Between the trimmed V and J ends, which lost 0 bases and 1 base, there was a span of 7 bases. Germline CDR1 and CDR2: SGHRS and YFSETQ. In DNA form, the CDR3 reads TGCGCCAGCAGCTTGGGGCAGGGCCAAGAGACCCAGTACTTC. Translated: CASSLGQGQETQYF.

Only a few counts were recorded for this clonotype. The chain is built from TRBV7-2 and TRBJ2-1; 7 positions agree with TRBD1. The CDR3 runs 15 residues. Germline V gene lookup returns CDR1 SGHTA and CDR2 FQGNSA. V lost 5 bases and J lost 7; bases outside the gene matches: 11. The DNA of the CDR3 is TGTGCCAGCAGCCGGACAGGCGTTTACCTTAATGAGCAGTTCTTC. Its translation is CASSRTGVYLNEQFF.

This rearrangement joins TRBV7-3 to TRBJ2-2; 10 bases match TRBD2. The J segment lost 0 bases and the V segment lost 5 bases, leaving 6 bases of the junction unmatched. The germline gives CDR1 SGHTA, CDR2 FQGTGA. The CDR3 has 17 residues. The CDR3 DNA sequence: TGTGCCAGCAGCATCTCCGGGACTAGCGCGAACACCGGGGAGCTGTTTTTT. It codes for CASSISGTSANTGELFF.

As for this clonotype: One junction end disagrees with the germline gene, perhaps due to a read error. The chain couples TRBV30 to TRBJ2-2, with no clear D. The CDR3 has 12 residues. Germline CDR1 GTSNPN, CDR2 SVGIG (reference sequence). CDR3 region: CAWSAYTRELFF. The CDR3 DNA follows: TGTGCCTGGAGTGCGTACACCAGGGAGCTGTTTTTT.

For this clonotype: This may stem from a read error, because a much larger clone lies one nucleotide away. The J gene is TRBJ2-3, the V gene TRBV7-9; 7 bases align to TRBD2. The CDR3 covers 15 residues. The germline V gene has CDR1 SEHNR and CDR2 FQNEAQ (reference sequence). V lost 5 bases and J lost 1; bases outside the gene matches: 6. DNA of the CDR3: TGTGCCAGCAGCCTTAGCGGGCGCCGCACAGATACGCAGTATTTT. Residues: CASSLSGRRTDTQYF.

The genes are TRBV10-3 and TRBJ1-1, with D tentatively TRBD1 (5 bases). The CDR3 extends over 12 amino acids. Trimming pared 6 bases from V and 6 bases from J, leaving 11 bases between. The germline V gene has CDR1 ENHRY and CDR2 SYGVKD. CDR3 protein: CAIRRTTAEAFF. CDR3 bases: TGTGCCATCAGGCGGACGACAGCTGAAGCTTTCTTT.

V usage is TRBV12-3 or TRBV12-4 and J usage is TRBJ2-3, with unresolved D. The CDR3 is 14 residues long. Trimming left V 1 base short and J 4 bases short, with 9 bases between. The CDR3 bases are TGTGCCAGCAGTTTAGGTATTGCCGCAGATACGCAGTATTTT. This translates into CASSLGIAADTQYF.

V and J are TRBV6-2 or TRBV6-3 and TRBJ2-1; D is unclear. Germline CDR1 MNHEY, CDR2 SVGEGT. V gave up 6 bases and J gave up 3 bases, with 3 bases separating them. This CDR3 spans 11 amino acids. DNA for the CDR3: TGTGCCAGCAGGGACTACAATGAGCAGTTCTTC. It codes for CASRDYNEQFF.